The source of this T cell receptor beta chain is a study of T cell repertoires in cytomegalovirus infection. Turning to the study itself: Selected CMV epitopes included recently identified HLA-C-restricted ones as well as well-studied HLA-B-restricted ones. A matching HLA type, together with CMV infection, was signaled by public TCR beta signatures. Points from the study as a whole: The response measured ex vivo was dominated by TCR beta clonotypes (HLA-C-restricted and CMV-specific).

Per germline, CDR1 MNHNS and CDR2 SASEGT. This CDR3 has 16 amino acids. Trimming shortened V by 5 bases and J by 5 bases, and 20 bases separated the two germline ends. This clonotype was recorded a few times. Its target is unknown. MiXCR was run by TCRdb on the reads, yielding one entry per CDR3 protein. The table shows 62,000 or so distinct CDR3 sequences, with 20% occurring only once. Specimen: CD8+ T cells from cultured PBMCs, collected from culture after CMV antigen stimulation. This rearrangement joins TRBV6-1 to TRBJ2-3, with D possibly TRBD2 on 7 matching bases. This clonotype was obtained from a human donor in good health (CMV status not recorded). Some clones in this sample may be carry-over from other donors' samples. CDR3 DNA sequence: TGTGCCAGCAGTTGGGGGCTGGGAGGGCGAAAAGATACGCAGTATTTT. It translates to CASSWGLGGRKDTQYF.